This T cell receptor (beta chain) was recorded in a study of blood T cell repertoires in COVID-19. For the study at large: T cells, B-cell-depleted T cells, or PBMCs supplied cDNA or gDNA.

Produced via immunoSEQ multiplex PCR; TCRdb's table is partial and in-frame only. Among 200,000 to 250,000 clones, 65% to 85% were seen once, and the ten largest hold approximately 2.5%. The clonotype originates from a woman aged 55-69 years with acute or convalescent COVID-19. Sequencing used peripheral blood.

The CDR3 here is CASSPRTSGYNEQFF. CDR3 nucleotides: TGTGCCAGCAGTCCACGGACTAGCGGGTACAATGAGCAGTTCTTC. The rearrangement links TRBV6-5 to TRBJ2-1, with 11 positions matching TRBD2. CDR1 and CDR2 from the germline V gene are MNHEY and SVGAGI. The CDR3 is made up of 15 amino acids. Trimming at V came to 5 bases and at J to 4 bases, leaving 4 bases not matched to a gene.